This is a list of T cell receptor beta chains from one sample in a study of blood T cells in healthy people across ages. TCRdb independently ran MiXCR on the 5' RACE reads; one entry per CDR3 protein. Of roughly 1,100,000 distinct CDR3 sequences in the sample, around 27% are singletons; the top ten hold around 0.75%. These data also formed part of another study, on T cells of mothers and their children.

The sample comprised blood. The receptor set was obtained from a girl aged 2-10 years in good health. The CDR3 runs from the conserved cysteine through the conserved F or W. The D gene is left open where the match is weak. Size is stated for part of the rows, as once, few or many counts, or as a class when the clone is expanded.

TRBJ1-1	.	TRBV7-3	few	CASSTLGPLGSKAFF
TRBJ2-2	TRBD1	TRBV12-3/TRBV12-4	.	CAITTGAGTGELFF
TRBJ1-1	.	TRBV9	.	CASTVDLNTEAFF
.	.	TRBV25-1	.	CASRGDGNNEQFF
TRBJ2-7	.	TRBV27	.	CASSLGPGIPSYEQYF
TRBJ2-2	TRBD2	TRBV20-1	.	CSAPLAPITGELFF
TRBJ1-5	.	TRBV4-1	.	CASSQGHRAGQPQHF
TRBJ1-4	.	TRBV9	few	CASSVGEGLATNEKLFF
TRBJ1-2	.	TRBV20-1	few	CSAKAENYGYTF
TRBJ1-2	.	TRBV27	.	CASSPRTVYGHTF
TRBJ2-4	.	TRBV5-1	many	CASSSYPPAGPPQNIQYF
.	TRBD1	TRBV5-1	.	CASSPRGDRVDYEQYF
TRBJ2-5	.	TRBV7-2	.	CASSSLLTQSETQYF
.	.	TRBV29-1	few	CSVASTGEQFF
TRBJ2-1	.	TRBV7-9	many	CASSLVPGYNEQFF
TRBJ2-2	.	TRBV3-1	few	CASSQGTLTGSGTGELFF
TRBJ2-5	TRBD2	TRBV20-1	.	CSARDYGRETQYF
TRBJ2-1	TRBD1	TRBV11-1	.	CASSLDGTDLYNEQFF
TRBJ2-1	TRBD2	TRBV5-1	.	CASSLWREADNEQFF
TRBJ2-5	TRBD2	TRBV7-2	.	CASSRRLAGGLETQYF
TRBJ2-1	.	TRBV10-3	.	CAISESLVAEENEQFF
TRBJ2-3	TRBD1	TRBV5-1	.	CASSSTGQSTDTQYF
.	TRBD2	TRBV27	.	CASSLSNRSGRARNEQFF
.	TRBD1	TRBV10-3	.	CAISEDRGGIMTYEQYF
TRBJ2-7	TRBD2	TRBV12-3/TRBV12-4	.	CASSLAPPTSGRAHEQYF
TRBJ2-1	.	TRBV20-1	.	CSARVFRGSSYNEQFF
TRBJ1-2	.	TRBV7-9	.	CASSPRVGLAYGYTF
TRBJ1-6	.	TRBV25-1	.	CASSELAETNSPLHF
TRBJ2-7	.	TRBV6-1	.	CASSDSPAAGNSYEQYF
TRBJ2-1	.	TRBV4-1	few	CASSPLPDDEQFF
TRBJ2-1	.	TRBV29-1	.	CSVPKSNEQFF
TRBJ1-4	.	TRBV9	.	CASSVEGGSLNEKLFF
TRBJ1-6	.	TRBV5-6	few	CASSLYDIVHF
TRBJ2-2	.	TRBV10-3	.	CAISGNTGELFF
TRBJ1-2	TRBD1	TRBV2	.	CASSVGGGQGTVYGYTF
TRBJ1-1	.	TRBV20-1	few	CSARESGSVTEAFF
TRBJ2-7	TRBD1	TRBV7-2	few	CASSFTGTGTHEQYF
TRBJ1-4	TRBD1	TRBV28	.	CASSGTGKFEKLFF
TRBJ2-4	.	TRBV11-1	.	CASRDLGKNIQYF
TRBJ1-2	TRBD1	TRBV6-6	.	CASSPDRGENYGYTF
TRBJ2-1	TRBD2	TRBV9	.	CASSVARTSGNDEQFF
TRBJ2-5	.	TRBV20-1	.	CSARDQDRGKTQYF
TRBJ2-7	TRBD1	TRBV29-1	many	CSAGGGYEQYF
TRBJ1-4	TRBD1	TRBV29-1	.	CSKRQGANEKLFF
TRBJ2-2	.	TRBV7-9	.	CASSTWTVPGGELFF
TRBJ2-2	.	TRBV12-3/TRBV12-4	.	CATPRDFTGELFF
.	.	TRBV5-8	.	CASSTGETPFNEQFF
TRBJ2-1	.	TRBV6-6	.	CASSYSLPGIHNEQFF
TRBJ2-5	TRBD2	TRBV5-5	few	CTSSLADTSDQETQYF
TRBJ2-1	TRBD2	TRBV29-1	few	CSVDGLAGGYDEQFF
TRBJ2-1	TRBD2	TRBV20-1	.	CSARVGTNGGEQFF
.	.	TRBV3-1	.	CASSRAVYIEQFF
TRBJ2-7	.	TRBV15	few	CATSESLPTYEQYF
TRBJ2-5	.	TRBV10-3	few	CAISEKGFQETQYF
TRBJ1-1	.	TRBV28	.	CASSFDKGRTEAFF
TRBJ1-2	.	TRBV6-2/TRBV6-3	few	CASSYSILPLYGYTF
TRBJ2-7	TRBD1	TRBV13	few	CASSLQPGQGSDEQYF
TRBJ1-2	.	TRBV27	.	CASRSPDRPYGYTF
TRBJ2-3	.	TRBV9	.	CASSVKRGEVVTPDTQYF